Presented here are 30 T cell receptor beta chains from one specimen sequenced in a study of T-cell reconstitution after alpha-beta-depleted transplantation in children. Unique molecular identifiers were incorporated when the TCRbeta library was constructed. Via MiXCR, TCRdb re-called the PCR reads, giving one row per CDR3 protein. The sample includes fewer than 1 million distinct CDR3 sequences, about 16% seen only once; the top ten take approximately 5%. Sequenced here: PBMCs, mostly from graft donor cells, sampled 360 days after TCRalphabeta/CD19-depleted stem cell transplant. These receptors were taken from a male patient younger than 18 who had a stem cell transplant for acute lymphoblastic leukemia, so the T cells may come from the graft donor.

This clonotype was observed a handful of times. The chain couples TRBV11-2 to TRBJ2-6; the D is unclear. Germline values: CDR1 SGHAT, CDR2 FQNNGV. V was cut by 4 bases and J by 0 bases, with 7 bases left in between. This CDR3 is 15 amino acids long. The CDR3 region has the DNA TGTGCCAGCAGCTCACGGAACTCTGGGGCCAACGTCCTGACTTTC. It translates to CASSSRNSGANVLTF. Based on the CDR3 plus reference TRBV11-2 and TRBJ2-6, the full variable domain is EAGVAQSPRYKIIEKRQSVAFWCNPISGHATLYWYQQILGQGPKLLIQFQNNGVVDDSQLPKDRFSAERLKGVDSTLKIQPAKLEDSAVYLCASSSRNSGANVLTFGAGSRLTVL.

This clonotype was recorded a few times. The chain uses TRBV12-3 or TRBV12-4 and TRBJ2-5; the D gene could be TRBD1 or TRBD2 (5 bases each). The CDR3 loop spans 12 amino acids. V was cut by 7 bases and J by 5 bases, with 11 bases left in between. The chain's CDR3 is CASNRGTETQYF. The CDR3, as DNA: TGTGCCAGCAACCGGGGCACGGAGACCCAGTACTTC.

This clonotype was picked up many times. The V call is TRBV6-5, the J call TRBJ1-1; D is ambiguous. Trimming took off 5 bases at V and 0 bases at J, with 19 bases between the two ends. The CDR3 extends over 17 amino acids. Germline V gives CDR1 MNHEY, CDR2 SVGAGI. DNA of the CDR3: TGTGCCAGCAGTAGCGGGGATGCGGGCACATTGAACACTGAAGCTTTCTTT. This sequence encodes CASSSGDAGTLNTEAFF.

The chain combines TRBV29-1 with TRBJ2-3; TRBD2 matches at 7 bases. The germline gives CDR1 SQVTM, CDR2 ANQGSEA. With V trimmed by 5 bases and J by 5 bases, 13 bases remained unmatched. The CDR3 is made up of 15 amino acids. The CDR3 spells CSVSLSRGVLDTQYF. CDR3 coding DNA: TGCAGCGTTTCCCTTTCTCGGGGGGTTCTAGATACGCAGTATTTT.

In its sample, this clonotype was seen a few times. This chain connects TRBV11-2 to TRBJ1-5, with D possibly matching TRBD1 (6 bases). There are 16 residues in the CDR3. CDR1 and CDR2 (germline): SGHAT, FQNNGV. Trimming cost V 3 bases and J 0 bases, with 12 bases left between them. The DNA for the CDR3 is TGTGCCAGCAGCTTCCAGATAGGGGGTAGCAATCAGCCCCAGCATTTT. Its translation: CASSFQIGGSNQPQHF.

This clonotype was seen a handful of times. The J gene is TRBJ2-7, the V gene TRBV12-3 or TRBV12-4, with D possibly matching TRBD2 (5 bases). Trimming pared 1 base from V and 2 bases from J, leaving 9 bases between. CDR3 size: 14 residues. The CDR3: CASSLGPGAYEQYF. The CDR3 coding sequence is TGTGCCAGCAGTTTAGGGCCCGGGGCCTACGAGCAGTACTTC.

The sample holds a few counts of this clonotype. V and J are TRBV24-1 and TRBJ1-5; no definite D call. V gave up 1 base and J gave up 9 bases, with 9 bases separating them. Germline V gives CDR1 KGHDR, CDR2 SFDVKD. The CDR3 loop spans 13 amino acids. CDR3 DNA: TGTGCCACCAGTGATTTTATGGGGATGCCCCAGCATTTT. It translates to CATSDFMGMPQHF.

The genes are TRBV6-2 or TRBV6-3 and TRBJ2-7; D tentatively fits TRBD1 or TRBD2 (5 bases each). Germline CDR1 and CDR2: MNHEY and SVGEGT. The CDR3 is 12 residues long. Trimming shortened V by 8 bases and J by 2 bases, and 10 bases separated the two germline ends. The CDR3 nucleotides are TGTGCCAGCGAGGGGCAAGCCTACGAGCAGTACTTC. This sequence encodes CASEGQAYEQYF.

V gene TRBV4-1 combines with J gene TRBJ2-3; 11 nucleotides align to TRBD2. The CDR3 spans 15 residues. From germline, CDR1 is MGHRA and CDR2 YSYEKL. The J segment lost 5 bases and the V segment lost 2 bases, leaving 3 bases of the junction unmatched. CDR3 sequence (DNA): TGCGCCAGCAGCCAAATACTAGCGGGAGTAGATACGCAGTATTTT. Its protein product is CASSQILAGVDTQYF.

The gene calls are TRBV27 and TRBJ2-3; D possibly corresponds to TRBD1 (6 bases). Germline V lookup: CDR1 MNHEY, CDR2 SMNVEV (reference sequence). The V gene lost 6 bases and the J gene lost 3 bases, with 16 bases spanning the gap. This CDR3 has 15 amino acids. The CDR3 protein is CASRLKGDKTDTQYF. CDR3 DNA: TGTGCCAGCAGACTTAAAGGGGACAAGACAGATACGCAGTATTTT.

V gene TRBV9 combines with J gene TRBJ2-1; either TRBD1 or TRBD2 may supply D (5 bases each). The CDR3 runs to 12 residues. CDR1 is SGDLS and CDR2 is YYNGEE in the germline V gene. V dropped 7 bases and J dropped 9 bases, with 14 bases sitting between them. The CDR3 DNA reads TGTGCCAGCTGGGACGGCTTGGGTGAGCAGTTCTTC. Its translation is CASWDGLGEQFF. The variable domain in full, with the rest retrieved from reference TRBV9 and TRBJ2-1, is DSGVTQTPKHLITATGQRVTLRCSPRSGDLSVYWYQQSLDQGLQFLIQYYNGEERAKGNILERFSAQQFPDLHSELNLSSLELGDSALYFCASWDGLGEQFFGPGTRLTVL.

This clonotype was seen repeatedly, ten times or more. The gene calls are TRBV5-1 and TRBJ2-5; D unresolved. The CDR3 loop spans 12 amino acids. Trimming left V 0 bases short and J 6 bases short, with 6 bases between. Germline V lookup: CDR1 SGHRS, CDR2 YFSETQ. The CDR3: CASSLADKTQYF. The CDR3 DNA sequence: TGCGCCAGCAGCTTGGCCGATAAGACCCAGTACTTC.

The table lists this clonotype with a few counts. The J gene is TRBJ2-4, the V gene TRBV4-1, with D tentatively TRBD1 or TRBD2 (5 bases each). The CDR3 loop spans 17 amino acids. Per the germline V gene, CDR1 is MGHRA and CDR2 is YSYEKL. The V end was cut by 1 base, the J end by 0 bases, with 13 bases between. In nucleotides, the CDR3 is TGCGCCAGCAGCCAAGTTTTTGCCGGGACAGCCAAAAACATTCAGTACTTC. Translating gives CASSQVFAGTAKNIQYF.

Many counts were recorded for this clonotype. The genes are TRBV11-2 and TRBJ2-1; 10 bases are shared with TRBD2. J was trimmed by 8 bases and V by 4 bases; bases with no gene match: 11. Germline V gene sequence: CDR1 SGHAT, CDR2 FQNNGV. The CDR3 length is 16 residues. DNA for the CDR3: TGTGCCAGCAGCTACCACCAAGTAGCGGGAGGCCATGAGCAGTTCTTC. Protein product: CASSYHQVAGGHEQFF.

This clonotype has at least ten counts. The CDR3 region is CSVVWAGGPREQYF. The DNA of the CDR3 is TGCAGCGTTGTTTGGGCGGGAGGGCCGAGGGAGCAGTACTTC. V and J are TRBV29-1 and TRBJ2-7; the match to TRBD2 covers 9 bases. Germline CDR1 reads SQVTM; CDR2 reads ANQGSEA. This CDR3 is 14 amino acids long. The junction had 11 bases not matched to a gene; V was cut back by 4 bases and J by 7 bases.

This clonotype came up a few times. The chain couples TRBV7-2 to TRBJ2-2; TRBD1 matches 9 bases. The V gene's germline CDR1 is SGHTA and CDR2 FQGNSA. The CDR3 covers 15 residues. V lost 1 base, J lost 6 bases, and 3 bases stayed unmatched. The CDR3 loop reads CASSLEGQGAGELFF. The CDR3 DNA sequence: TGTGCCAGCAGCTTAGAGGGACAGGGTGCCGGGGAGCTGTTTTTT.

This clonotype was seen a few times. The genes are TRBV29-1 and TRBJ2-2, with 7 bases lining up with TRBD2. Germline CDR1 SQVTM, CDR2 ANQGSEA. The CDR3 covers 13 residues. V gave up 7 bases and J gave up 6 bases; unmatched junction bases: 8. CDR3 DNA: TGCAGCGCCTCCGGGGGGAGGTCCGGGGAGCTGTTTTTT. Amino acid sequence: CSASGGRSGELFF.

This clonotype was seen repeatedly, ten times or more. The V and J genes are TRBV12-3 or TRBV12-4 and TRBJ2-5; D is perhaps TRBD1 or TRBD2 (5 bases each). This CDR3 region has 16 residues. The V end was cut by 3 bases, the J end by 1 base, with 15 bases between. CDR3 amino acids: CASSFLRGVLQETQYF. In nucleotides, the CDR3 is TGTGCCAGCAGTTTCTTGAGAGGGGTCCTCCAAGAGACCCAGTACTTC.

This clonotype was observed a few times. The chain has TRBV25-1 and TRBJ2-3, with no clear D. Germline CDR1 reads MGHDK; CDR2 reads SYGVNS. The CDR3 length is 18 residues. The ends were cut back, 2 bases at V and 4 bases at J, with 22 bases in the middle. The CDR3 DNA is TGTGCCAGCAGTGAACTCGGATCACTCTTTTGGGGTGCAGATACGCAGTATTTT. This sequence encodes CASSELGSLFWGADTQYF.

This clonotype showed up just a few times. V gene TRBV20-1 combines with J gene TRBJ1-5, with no clear D. In germline, CDR1 is DFQATT, CDR2 SNEGSKA (reference sequence). The CDR3 is 13 residues long. Trimming took off 2 bases at V and 4 bases at J, with 9 bases between the two ends. The CDR3 nucleotides read TGCAGTGCTAGAATACCGGGGAATCAGCCCCAGCATTTT. Protein product: CSARIPGNQPQHF.

V is TRBV11-3 and J is TRBJ2-1, with a tentative D call TRBD2 (5 bases). V was pared by 1 base and J by 6 bases, with 10 bases between. The germline V gene encodes CDR1 SGHNT and CDR2 YENEEA. This CDR3 contains 14 residues. CDR3 nucleotides: TGTGCCAGCAGCTTAGTGTCTAGCCCCAATGAGCAGTTCTTC. Amino acids: CASSLVSSPNEQFF.

The chain uses TRBV6-1 and TRBJ2-6, with D possibly TRBD2 on 6 matching bases. The CDR3 consists of 17 residues. V lost 5 bases to trimming and J lost 5 bases, with 19 bases between them. CDR1 MNHNS and CDR2 SASEGT come from the germline V gene. The CDR3 region is CASSKTSWEVRANVLTF. For the CDR3, the DNA is TGTGCCAGCAGTAAGACTAGTTGGGAGGTTCGGGCCAACGTCCTGACTTTC.

Concerning this clonotype: Given a much more abundant clone one base away, this may be a read error. The chain links TRBV2 to TRBJ2-3, with 11 nucleotides matching TRBD2. The CDR3 covers 14 residues. Germline V gives CDR1 SNHLY, CDR2 FYNNEI. V dropped 6 bases and J dropped 2; count of bases not matched to a gene: 1. DNA for the CDR3: TGTGCCAGCAGGGGACTAGCGGTCACAGATACGCAGTATTTT. Protein: CASRGLAVTDTQYF. The entire variable domain, with the rest obtained from reference TRBV2 and TRBJ2-3, is as follows: EPEVTQTPSHQVTQMGQEVILRCVPISNHLYFYWYRQILGQKVEFLVSFYNNEISEKSEIFDDQFSVERPDGSNFTLKIRSTKLEDSAMYFCASRGLAVTDTQYFGPGTRLTVL.

J is TRBJ2-4 and V is TRBV2; D is perhaps TRBD1 or TRBD2 (5 bases each). V was shortened by 6 bases and J by 3 bases, with 15 bases between the two germline ends. Germline CDR1 SNHLY, CDR2 FYNNEI. The CDR3 is 15 amino acids. The chain's CDR3 is CASRPSRGDKNIQYF. The CDR3 nucleotides are TGTGCCAGCAGGCCCTCGAGGGGAGACAAAAACATTCAGTACTTC.

In this sample, this clonotype turned up a few times. V gene TRBV12-3 or TRBV12-4 combines with J gene TRBJ1-6; 9 nucleotides agree with TRBD1. The CDR3 has 17 amino acids. V gave up 7 bases and J gave up 5 bases; unmatched junction bases: 12. CDR3 sequence (DNA): TGTGCCAGCACCGGGTGGGGACGACAGGGGGATAATTCACCCCTCCACTTT. Its translation is CASTGWGRQGDNSPLHF.

This clonotype was counted many times. V usage is TRBV7-8 and J usage is TRBJ1-4; TRBD1 aligns across 9 bases. Germline CDR1 and CDR2: SGHVS and FQNEAQ. Germline trimming cut 1 base from V and 5 bases from J; bases unmatched to any gene: 5. CDR3 length equals 16 residues. CDR3 bases: TGTGCCAGCAGCTTAGGCCCGGGACAGGGAAATGAAAAACTGTTTTTT. Its translation is CASSLGPGQGNEKLFF. Full variable domain (missing parts from reference TRBV7-8 and TRBJ1-4): GAGVSQSPRYKVAKRGQDVALRCDPISGHVSLFWYQQALGQGPEFLTYFQNEAQLDKSGLPSDRFFAERPEGSVSTLKIQRTQQEDSAVYLCASSLGPGQGNEKLFFGSGTQLSVL.

The chain uses TRBV29-1 and TRBJ2-5; no reliable D call. This CDR3 region has 12 residues. V lost 5 bases and J lost 7, with 14 bases in between. Germline V lookup: CDR1 SQVTM, CDR2 ANQGSEA. The CDR3 spells CSVQSDLSTQYF. The CDR3 region has the DNA TGCAGCGTTCAGTCGGACCTCTCGACCCAGTACTTC.

The sample holds a few counts of this clonotype. The rearrangement uses TRBV4-1 and TRBJ2-7, with 10 bases identical to TRBD2. Germline CDR1 and CDR2: MGHRA and YSYEKL. The J segment lost 4 bases and the V segment lost 1 base, leaving 7 bases of the junction unmatched. There are 16 residues in the CDR3. CDR3 nucleotides: TGCGCCAGCAGCCAAGTGTCGGTGACTAGCGGGTACGAGCAGTACTTC. This encodes CASSQVSVTSGYEQYF.

This clonotype came up a few times. The chain uses TRBV2 and TRBJ2-3; D possibly corresponds to TRBD2 (6 bases). Germline V gene lookup returns CDR1 SNHLY and CDR2 FYNNEI. The CDR3 covers 16 residues. The V gene lost 5 bases and the J gene lost 4 bases, with 19 bases spanning the gap. CDR3 coding DNA: TGTGCCAGCAGTCGAAGACTAGACGGGGACCCAGATACGCAGTATTTT. Its translation: CASSRRLDGDPDTQYF. Using reference TRBV2 and TRBJ2-3 for the parts outside the CDR3, the full variable domain is EPEVTQTPSHQVTQMGQEVILRCVPISNHLYFYWYRQILGQKVEFLVSFYNNEISEKSEIFDDQFSVERPDGSNFTLKIRSTKLEDSAMYFCASSRRLDGDPDTQYFGPGTRLTVL.

The sample holds a few counts of this clonotype. The chain recombines TRBV7-8 with TRBJ2-7; D unresolved. The CDR3 runs 15 residues. Germline V gene lookup returns CDR1 SGHVS and CDR2 FQNEAQ. V gave up 2 bases and J gave up 4 bases, with 15 bases separating them. CDR3 loop: CASSLSPRNSYEQYF. The CDR3 DNA reads TGTGCCAGCAGCTTAAGTCCCAGGAACAGTTACGAGCAGTACTTC.